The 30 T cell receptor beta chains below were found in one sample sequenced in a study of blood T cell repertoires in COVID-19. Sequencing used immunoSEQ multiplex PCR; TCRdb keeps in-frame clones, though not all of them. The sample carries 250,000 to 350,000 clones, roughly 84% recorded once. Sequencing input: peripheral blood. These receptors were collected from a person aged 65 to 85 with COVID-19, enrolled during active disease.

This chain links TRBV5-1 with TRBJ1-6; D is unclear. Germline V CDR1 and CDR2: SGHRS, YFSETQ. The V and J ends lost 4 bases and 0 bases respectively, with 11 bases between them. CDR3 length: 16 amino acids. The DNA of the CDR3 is TGCGCCAGCAGCCCCACGGTGAGCTCCTATAATTCACCCCTCCACTTT. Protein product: CASSPTVSSYNSPLHF.

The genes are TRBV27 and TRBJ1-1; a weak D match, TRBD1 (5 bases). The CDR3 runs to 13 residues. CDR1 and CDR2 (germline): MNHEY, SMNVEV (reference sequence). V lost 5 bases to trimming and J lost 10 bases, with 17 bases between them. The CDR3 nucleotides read TGTGCCAGCAGTCCCCCAGGGTTAGGTGGAGCTTTCTTT. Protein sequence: CASSPPGLGGAFF.

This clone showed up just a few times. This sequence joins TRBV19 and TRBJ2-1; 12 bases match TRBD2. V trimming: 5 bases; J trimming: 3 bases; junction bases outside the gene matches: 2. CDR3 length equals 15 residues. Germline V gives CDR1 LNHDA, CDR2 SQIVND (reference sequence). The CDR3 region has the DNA TGTGCCAGTAGTGAACTAGCGGGAGGCTACAATGAGCAGTTCTTC. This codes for CASSELAGGYNEQFF.

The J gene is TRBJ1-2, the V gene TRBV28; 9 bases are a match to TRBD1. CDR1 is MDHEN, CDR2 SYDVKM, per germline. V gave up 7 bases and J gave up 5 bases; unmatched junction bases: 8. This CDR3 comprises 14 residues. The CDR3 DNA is TGTGCCAGCAACCCGGGACAGGGACCATATGGCTACACCTTC. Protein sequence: CASNPGQGPYGYTF.

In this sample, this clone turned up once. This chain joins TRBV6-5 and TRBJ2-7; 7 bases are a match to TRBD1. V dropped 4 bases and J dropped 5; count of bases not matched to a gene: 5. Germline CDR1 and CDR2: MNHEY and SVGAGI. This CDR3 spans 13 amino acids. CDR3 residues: CASSSWDRHEQYF. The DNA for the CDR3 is TGTGCCAGCAGTTCATGGGACAGACACGAGCAGTACTTC.

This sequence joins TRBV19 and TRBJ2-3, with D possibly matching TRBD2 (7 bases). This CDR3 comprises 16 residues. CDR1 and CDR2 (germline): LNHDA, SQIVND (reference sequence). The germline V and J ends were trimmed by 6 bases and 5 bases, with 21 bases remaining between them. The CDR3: CASSPERGGGGDTQYF. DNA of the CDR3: TGTGCCAGTAGCCCAGAGCGGGGAGGAGGGGGAGATACGCAGTATTTT.

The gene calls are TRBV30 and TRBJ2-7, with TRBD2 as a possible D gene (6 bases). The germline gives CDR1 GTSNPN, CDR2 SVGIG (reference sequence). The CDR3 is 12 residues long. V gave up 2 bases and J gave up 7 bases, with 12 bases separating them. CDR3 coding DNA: TGTGCCTGGAGTCTGTCTAGCGATGAGCAGTACTTC. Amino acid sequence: CAWSLSSDEQYF.

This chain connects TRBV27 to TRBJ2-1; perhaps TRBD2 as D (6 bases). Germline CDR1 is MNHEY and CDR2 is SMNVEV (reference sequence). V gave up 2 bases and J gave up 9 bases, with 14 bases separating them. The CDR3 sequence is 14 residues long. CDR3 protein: CASSLTSGAGEQFF. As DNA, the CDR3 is TGTGCCAGCAGTTTAACATCGGGAGCGGGTGAGCAGTTCTTC.

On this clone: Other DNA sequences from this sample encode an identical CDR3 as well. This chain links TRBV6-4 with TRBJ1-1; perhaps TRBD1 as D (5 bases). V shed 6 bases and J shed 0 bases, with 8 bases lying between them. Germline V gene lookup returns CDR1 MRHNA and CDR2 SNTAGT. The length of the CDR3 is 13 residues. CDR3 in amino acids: CASREGMNTEAFF. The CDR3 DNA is TGTGCCAGCAGGGAGGGGATGAACACTGAAGCTTTCTTT.

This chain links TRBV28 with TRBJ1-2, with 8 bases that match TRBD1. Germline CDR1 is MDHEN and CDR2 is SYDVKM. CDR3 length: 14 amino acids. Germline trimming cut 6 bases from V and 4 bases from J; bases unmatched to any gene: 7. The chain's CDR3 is CASRQGARGYGYTF. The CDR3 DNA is TGTGCCAGCAGGCAGGGGGCAAGGGGCTATGGCTACACCTTC.

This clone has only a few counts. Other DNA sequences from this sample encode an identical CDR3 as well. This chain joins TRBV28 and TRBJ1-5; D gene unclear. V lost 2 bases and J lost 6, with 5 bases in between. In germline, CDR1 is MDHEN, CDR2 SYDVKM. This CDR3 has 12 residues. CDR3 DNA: TGTGCCAGCAGTTTAAACTCTCAGCCCCAGCATTTT. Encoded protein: CASSLNSQPQHF.

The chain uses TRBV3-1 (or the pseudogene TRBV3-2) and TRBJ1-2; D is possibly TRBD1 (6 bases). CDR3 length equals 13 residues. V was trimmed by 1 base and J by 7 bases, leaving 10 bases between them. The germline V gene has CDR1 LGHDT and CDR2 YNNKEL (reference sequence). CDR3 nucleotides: TGTGCCAGCAGCCAAGTTGGGGGGGCTGGCTACACCTTC. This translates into CASSQVGGAGYTF.

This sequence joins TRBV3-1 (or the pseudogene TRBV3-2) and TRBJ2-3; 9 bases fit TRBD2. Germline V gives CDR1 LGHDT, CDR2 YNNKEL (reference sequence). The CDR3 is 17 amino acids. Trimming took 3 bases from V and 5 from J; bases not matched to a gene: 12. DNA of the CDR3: TGTGCCAGCAGCCAGTTACCCCAGGGAGCGGGAGGAGATACGCAGTATTTT. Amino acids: CASSQLPQGAGGDTQYF.

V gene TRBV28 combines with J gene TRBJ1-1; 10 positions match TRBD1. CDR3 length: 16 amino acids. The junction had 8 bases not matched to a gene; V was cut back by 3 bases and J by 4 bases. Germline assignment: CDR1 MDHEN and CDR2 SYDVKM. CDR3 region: CASSFHRTGGGTEAFF. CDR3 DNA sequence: TGTGCCAGCAGTTTCCACAGGACAGGGGGAGGCACTGAAGCTTTCTTT.

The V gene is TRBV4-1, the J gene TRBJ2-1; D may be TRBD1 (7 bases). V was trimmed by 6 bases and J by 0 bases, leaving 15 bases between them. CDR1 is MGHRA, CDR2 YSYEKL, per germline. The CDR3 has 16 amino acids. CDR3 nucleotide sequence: TGCGCCAGCAGTCGACCGGGGGACAGCTCCTACAATGAGCAGTTCTTC. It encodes CASSRPGDSSYNEQFF.

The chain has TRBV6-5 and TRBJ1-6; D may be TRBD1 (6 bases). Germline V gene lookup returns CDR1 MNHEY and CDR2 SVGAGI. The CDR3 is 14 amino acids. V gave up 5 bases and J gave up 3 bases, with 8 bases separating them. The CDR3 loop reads CASSTDSYNSPLHF. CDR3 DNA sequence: TGTGCCAGCAGTACGGACAGCTATAATTCACCCCTCCACTTT.

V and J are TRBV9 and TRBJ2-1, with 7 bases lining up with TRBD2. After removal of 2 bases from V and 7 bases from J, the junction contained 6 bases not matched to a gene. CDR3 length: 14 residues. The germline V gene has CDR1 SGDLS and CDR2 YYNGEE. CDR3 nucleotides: TGTGCCAGCAGCGTTACCGGGACTAAGAATGAGCAGTTCTTC. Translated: CASSVTGTKNEQFF.

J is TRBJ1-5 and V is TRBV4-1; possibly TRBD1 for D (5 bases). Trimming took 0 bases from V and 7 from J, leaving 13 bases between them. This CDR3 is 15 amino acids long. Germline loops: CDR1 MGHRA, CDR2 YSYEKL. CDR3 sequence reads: CASSQDPGLGQPQHF. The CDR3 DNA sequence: TGCGCCAGCAGCCAAGATCCAGGGTTGGGCCAGCCCCAGCATTTT.

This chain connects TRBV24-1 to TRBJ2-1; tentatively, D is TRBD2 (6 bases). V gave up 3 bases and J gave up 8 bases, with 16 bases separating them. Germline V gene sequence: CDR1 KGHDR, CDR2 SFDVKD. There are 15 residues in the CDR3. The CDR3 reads CATSDIPGRRDEQFF. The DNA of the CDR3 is TGTGCCACCAGTGATATCCCGGGGAGGAGGGATGAGCAGTTCTTC.

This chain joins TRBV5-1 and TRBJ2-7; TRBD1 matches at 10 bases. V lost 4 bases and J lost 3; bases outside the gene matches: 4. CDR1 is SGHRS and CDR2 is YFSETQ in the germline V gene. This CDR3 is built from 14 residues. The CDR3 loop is CASSRDRGDYEQYF. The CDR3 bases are TGCGCCAGCAGCCGGGACAGGGGAGACTACGAGCAGTACTTC.

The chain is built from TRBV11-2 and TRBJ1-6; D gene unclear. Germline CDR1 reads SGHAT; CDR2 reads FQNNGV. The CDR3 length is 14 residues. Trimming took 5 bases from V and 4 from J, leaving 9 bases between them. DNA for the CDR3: TGTGCCAGCAGCCGCCTACAGTATAATTCACCCCTCCACTTT. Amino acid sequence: CASSRLQYNSPLHF.

CDR3 sequence reads: CASSRGFGTEAFF. The CDR3 region has the DNA TGTGCCAGCAGTCGCGGGTTCGGCACTGAAGCTTTCTTT. The rearrangement links TRBV27 to TRBJ1-1; D uncertain. Trimming left V 5 bases short and J 4 bases short, with 11 bases between. This CDR3 is 13 amino acids long. CDR1 is MNHEY, CDR2 SMNVEV, per germline (reference sequence).

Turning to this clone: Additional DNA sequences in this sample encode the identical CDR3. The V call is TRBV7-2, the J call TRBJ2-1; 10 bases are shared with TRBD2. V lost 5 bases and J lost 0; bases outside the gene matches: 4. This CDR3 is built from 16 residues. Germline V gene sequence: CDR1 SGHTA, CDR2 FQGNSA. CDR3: CASSPRLAGSYNEQFF. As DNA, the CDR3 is TGTGCCAGCAGCCCAAGACTAGCGGGCTCCTACAATGAGCAGTTCTTC.

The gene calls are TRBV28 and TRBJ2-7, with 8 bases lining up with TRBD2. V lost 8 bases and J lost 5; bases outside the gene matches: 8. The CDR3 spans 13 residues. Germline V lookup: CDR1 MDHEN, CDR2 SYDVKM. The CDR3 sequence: CASLRAGEDEQYF. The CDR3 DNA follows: TGTGCCAGCTTACGAGCGGGAGAGGACGAGCAGTACTTC.

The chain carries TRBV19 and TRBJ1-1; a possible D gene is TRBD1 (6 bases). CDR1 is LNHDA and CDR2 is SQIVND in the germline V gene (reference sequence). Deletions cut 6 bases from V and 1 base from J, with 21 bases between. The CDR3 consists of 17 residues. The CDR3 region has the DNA TGTGCCAGTAGATCCCACACAGGGTGGAGTGGGAACACTGAAGCTTTCTTT. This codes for CASRSHTGWSGNTEAFF.

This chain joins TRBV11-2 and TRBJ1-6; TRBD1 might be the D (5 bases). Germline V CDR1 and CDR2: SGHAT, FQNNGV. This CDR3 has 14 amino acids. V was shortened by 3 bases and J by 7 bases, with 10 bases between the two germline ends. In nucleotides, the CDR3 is TGTGCCAGCAGCTTTCAGGGCGGCAATTCACCCCTCCACTTT. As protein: CASSFQGGNSPLHF.

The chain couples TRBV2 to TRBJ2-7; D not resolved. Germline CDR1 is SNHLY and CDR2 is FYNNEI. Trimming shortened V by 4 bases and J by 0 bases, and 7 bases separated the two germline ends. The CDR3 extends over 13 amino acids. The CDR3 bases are TGTGCCAGCAGTGGTCGGGTCTCCTACGAGCAGTACTTC. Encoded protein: CASSGRVSYEQYF.

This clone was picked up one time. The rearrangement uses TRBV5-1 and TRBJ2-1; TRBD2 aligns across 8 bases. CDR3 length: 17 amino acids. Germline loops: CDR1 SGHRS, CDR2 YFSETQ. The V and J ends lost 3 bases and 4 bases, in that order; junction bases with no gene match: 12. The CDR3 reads CASSSSFGGAGYNEQFF. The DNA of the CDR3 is TGCGCCAGCAGCTCCTCTTTCGGGGGGGCGGGTTACAATGAGCAGTTCTTC.

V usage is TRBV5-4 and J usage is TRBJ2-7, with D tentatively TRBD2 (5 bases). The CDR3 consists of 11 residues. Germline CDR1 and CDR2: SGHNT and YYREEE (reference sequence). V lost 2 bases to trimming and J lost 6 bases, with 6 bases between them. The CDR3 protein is CASSFGIEQYF. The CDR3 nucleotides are TGTGCCAGCAGCTTCGGGATCGAGCAGTACTTC.

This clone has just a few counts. The CDR3 coding sequence is TGTGCCAGCAGACCCGGGAGACCCTCCTACGAGCAGTACTTC. It specifies CASRPGRPSYEQYF. This sequence joins TRBV28 and TRBJ2-7, with a weak D call TRBD2 (6 bases). Germline loops: CDR1 MDHEN, CDR2 SYDVKM. V dropped 6 bases and J dropped 0 bases, with 12 bases sitting between them. This CDR3 contains 14 residues.